The 18 T cell receptor beta chains presented below share a single source sample, sequenced in a study of beta chain features in type 1 diabetes. cDNA synthesis used the whole RNA isolate, giving expressed TCRB sequences. The assay was immunoSEQ multiplex PCR, and TCRdb's table has in-frame clones only and misses some. In the table there are under 150,000 clones, 6.9% of which are singletons. The sequenced sample consisted of central memory CD4+ T cells from blood. Source of these receptors: a woman in her 30s in good health.

The chain has TRBV28 and TRBJ2-3; D gene ambiguous. This CDR3 has 15 amino acids. The V and J ends lost 2 bases and 0 bases respectively, with 9 bases between them. Germline CDR1 MDHEN, CDR2 SYDVKM. The CDR3 loop reads CASSLGRLSTDTQYF. CDR3 in DNA: TGTGCCAGCAGTTTAGGCCGCCTGAGCACAGATACGCAGTATTTT.

The V call is TRBV15, the J call TRBJ1-2; D is perhaps TRBD1 (5 bases). Trimming removed 8 bases at V and 1 base at J, with 14 bases between. The length of the CDR3 is 14 residues. Per the germline V gene, CDR1 is LNHNV and CDR2 is YYDKDF (reference sequence). CDR3 coding DNA: TGTGCCACCCAGTTTGGACACGGTAACTATGGCTACACCTTC. Its protein is CATQFGHGNYGYTF.

The chain employs TRBV25-1 and TRBJ1-1; TRBD1 might be the D (6 bases). The ends were cut back, 7 bases at V and 2 bases at J, with 17 bases in the middle. The length of the CDR3 is 15 residues. CDR1 and CDR2 (germline): MGHDK, SYGVNS. The CDR3 loop is CASKSRTAGNTEAFF. The CDR3 nucleotides read TGTGCCAGCAAATCTCGGACAGCAGGAAACACTGAAGCTTTCTTT.

This chain connects TRBV28 to TRBJ1-1; possible D gene TRBD1, 5 bases. CDR3 size: 12 residues. The germline V gene has CDR1 MDHEN and CDR2 SYDVKM. V was trimmed by 7 bases and J by 6 bases, leaving 12 bases between them. The CDR3 loop is CASNPGFPEAFF. The CDR3 bases are TGTGCCAGCAACCCAGGGTTCCCTGAAGCTTTCTTT.

In its sample, this clone was seen a few times. This sequence joins TRBV7-2 and TRBJ2-1; D is possibly TRBD2 (5 bases). Trimming took off 3 bases at V and 7 bases at J, with 10 bases between the two ends. Per germline, CDR1 SGHTA and CDR2 FQGNSA. The CDR3 runs to 13 residues. The CDR3: CASSLTPGNEQFF. The CDR3 DNA sequence: TGTGCCAGCAGCTTGACCCCGGGGAATGAGCAGTTCTTC.

This clone was detected a few times. The V call is TRBV7-3, the J call TRBJ2-5; 8 bases align to TRBD1. The CDR3 totals 12 residues. Germline CDR1 reads SGHTA; CDR2 reads FQGTGA. The ends lost 4 bases at V and 11 bases at J; junction bases unmatched: 6. The CDR3 nucleotides are TGTGCCAGCAGCTCCCCTGGACAGGGTCAGTACTTC. This encodes CASSSPGQGQYF.

This clone was found a few times. The rearrangement joins TRBV4-1 to TRBJ2-5; TRBD1 matches 8 bases. Germline V gives CDR1 MGHRA, CDR2 YSYEKL. J was trimmed by 5 bases and V by 3 bases; bases with no gene match: 8. The CDR3 totals 15 residues. The CDR3 sequence: CASSQNPDRDETQYF. The CDR3 nucleotides read TGCGCCAGCAGCCAGAACCCGGACAGGGACGAGACCCAGTACTTC.

The chain links TRBV5-1 to TRBJ2-1; D may be TRBD2 (6 bases). Germline V gene data show CDR1 as SGHRS and CDR2 as YFSETQ. The ends were cut back, 4 bases at V and 6 bases at J, with 20 bases in the middle. This CDR3 has 16 residues. CDR3 nucleotide sequence: TGCGCCAGCAGCCACAATTCCGGGCCCGGGGGCAATGAGCAGTTCTTC. This codes for CASSHNSGPGGNEQFF.

The CDR3 nucleotides read TGTGCCACCAGCTGGAGCGGGGGCACAGATACGCAGTATTTT. Encoded protein: CATSWSGGTDTQYF. The rearrangement joins TRBV15 to TRBJ2-3; 7 bases agree with TRBD2. Looked up from germline, CDR1 is LNHNV and CDR2 is YYDKDF (reference sequence). The ends lost 5 bases at V and 1 base at J; junction bases unmatched: 3. This CDR3 spans 14 amino acids.

This clone occurred a few times. The rearrangement uses TRBV6-5 and TRBJ2-7, with TRBD2 as a possible D gene (6 bases). Germline CDR1 reads MNHEY; CDR2 reads SVGAGI. V lost 0 bases, J lost 3 bases, and 9 bases lay in between. The CDR3 covers 14 residues. The CDR3 loop is CASSYSQDYYEQYF. CDR3 sequence (DNA): TGTGCCAGCAGTTACTCACAGGACTACTACGAGCAGTACTTC.

A few counts support this clone. The chain combines TRBV10-3 with TRBJ2-1; D unclear. The CDR3 is 12 amino acids. The germline V gene has CDR1 ENHRY and CDR2 SYGVKD. Trimming removed 5 bases from V and 7 bases from J, with 9 bases in between. In DNA, the CDR3 is TGTGCCATCAGTAACCGGTCGAATGAGCAGTTCTTC. Protein sequence: CAISNRSNEQFF.

The chain joins TRBV7-2 to TRBJ2-7; tentatively, D is TRBD2 (6 bases). This CDR3 comprises 11 residues. The germline V gene encodes CDR1 SGHTA and CDR2 FQGNSA. The germline V and J ends were trimmed by 6 bases and 5 bases, with 8 bases remaining between them. The CDR3 reads CASRIADEQYF. For the CDR3, the DNA is TGTGCCAGCAGGATAGCGGACGAGCAGTACTTC. Combining the CDR3 with reference TRBV7-2 and TRBJ2-7 gives the whole variable domain GAGVSQSPSNKVTEKGKDVELRCDPISGHTALYWYRQSLGQGLEFLIYFQGNSAPDKSGLPSDRFSAERTGGSVSTLTIQRTQQEDSAVYLCASRIADEQYFGPGTRLTVT.

This clone came up a few times. V and J are TRBV7-9 and TRBJ2-3; 8 bases fit TRBD2. The CDR3 length is 15 residues. Looked up from germline, CDR1 is SEHNR and CDR2 is FQNEAQ (reference sequence). With V trimmed by 9 bases and J by 8 bases, 16 bases remained unmatched. CDR3 loop: CARGPGLDRSGTQYF. The CDR3 nucleotides read TGTGCCAGGGGTCCGGGACTAGATCGATCCGGTACGCAGTATTTT.

The rearrangement uses TRBV28 and TRBJ2-1; 14 bases align to TRBD2. The junction had 2 bases not matched to a gene; V was cut back by 3 bases and J by 4 bases. CDR1 MDHEN and CDR2 SYDVKM come from the germline V gene. This CDR3 has 16 residues. CDR3 sequence: CASSLGTSGSYNEQFF. The CDR3 coding sequence is TGTGCCAGCAGTTTGGGGACTAGCGGGAGTTACAATGAGCAGTTCTTC.

This clone occurred a few times. The chain couples TRBV7-8 to TRBJ2-5; D is undetermined. The V end was cut by 6 bases, the J end by 5 bases, with 13 bases between. The V gene's germline CDR1 is SGHVS and CDR2 FQNEAQ. The CDR3 extends over 13 amino acids. The DNA for the CDR3 is TGTGCCAGCAGGCCTACGGTGGTGGAGACCCAGTACTTC. It specifies CASRPTVVETQYF.

The table lists this clone with many counts. V usage is TRBV6-5 and J usage is TRBJ2-7, with a tentative D call TRBD2 (6 bases). CDR3 length equals 12 residues. The germline V gene encodes CDR1 MNHEY and CDR2 SVGAGI. V lost 2 bases and J lost 6, with 8 bases in between. The CDR3 loop reads CASSYPGSEQYF. The CDR3 coding sequence is TGTGCCAGCAGTTACCCCGGGAGCGAGCAGTACTTC.

This clone was seen more than once but under ten times. The gene calls are TRBV7-2 and TRBJ2-1, with D possibly being TRBD2 (5 bases). The germline CDR1 and CDR2 sequences are SGHTA and FQGNSA. Trimming removed 3 bases at V and 0 bases at J, with 6 bases between. The CDR3 has 14 amino acids. CDR3 in amino acids: CASSFGGSYNEQFF. The DNA for the CDR3 is TGTGCCAGCAGCTTTGGAGGCTCCTACAATGAGCAGTTCTTC.

A few counts support this clone. An end of the junction differs from the germline gene, which may be a read error. The genes are TRBV10-3 and TRBJ2-3; possibly TRBD2 for D (5 bases). This CDR3 has 16 amino acids. Germline loops: CDR1 ENHRY, CDR2 SYGVKD. The CDR3 protein is CAISEFGEGGGATQYF. Here the CDR3 DNA reads TGTGCCATCAGCGAGTTTGGAGAGGGTGGTGGAGCTACGCAGTATTTT.